These 10 T cell receptor beta chains came from one sample sequenced in a study of tumor-infiltrating lymphocytes in primary liver carcinoma. It was unsorted whole blood that yielded blood RNA, and germline DNA was also extracted. With a constant-region primer, TCR beta cDNA was made from about 0.55 ug of total RNA. ARM-PCR, slightly modified, supplied the TCR beta libraries through three nested multiplex PCR rounds. Primers for the first two PCR rounds were TRBV1-TRBV30 forward primers and a C-beta reverse primer (approximately 10 cycles per round). TCRdb re-called the multiplex PCR reads with MiXCR, one entry per CDR3 protein. The data contain approximately 330,000 distinct CDR3 sequences, approximately 65% of them seen just once; the ten biggest clones take up roughly 6%. Specimen: peripheral blood. These receptors came from a man aged 35 to 55 with primary liver carcinoma and hepatitis B virus infection.

Concerning this clonotype: A much larger clone sits a single nucleotide away, making a read error possible. This chain uses TRBV4-3 with TRBJ2-3, with 10 bases identical to TRBD2. Germline assignment: CDR1 LGHNA and CDR2 YSLEER. CDR3 size: 15 residues. This CDR3 is CARSPAGGFSDTQYF. In DNA form, the CDR3 reads TGCGCCAGAAGCCCAGCGGGAGGGTTTTCAGATACGCAGTATTTT.

On this clonotype itself: A much larger clone differs by one base, so this may be a read error. J is TRBJ2-1 and V is TRBV5-4, with TRBD1 identical over 7 bases. Germline V gene lookup returns CDR1 SGHNT and CDR2 YYREEE (reference sequence). The CDR3 is made up of 15 amino acids. Written as DNA, the CDR3 is TGTGTCAGCAGCTTGTTGGGACAGTCTCTCGATGAGCAGTTCTTC. Translated: CVSSLLGQSLDEQFF.

On this clonotype itself: This may stem from a read error, because a much larger clone lies one nucleotide away. The chain combines TRBV6-1 with TRBJ1-4; D gene unclear. The CDR3 runs 15 residues. Looked up from germline, CDR1 is MNHNS and CDR2 is SASEGT. V dropped 3 bases and J dropped 4 bases, with 12 bases sitting between them. Here the CDR3 reads CASSEATEINEKLFF. The CDR3 DNA follows: TGTGCCAGCAGTGAGGCGACGGAGATTAATGAAAAACTGTTTTTT.

In this sample, this clonotype turned up many times. CDR3 DNA: TGCGCCAGCAGCCAAGGGGACAGGGCGCAAGAGACCCAGTACTTC. This encodes CASSQGDRAQETQYF. The chain has TRBV4-1 and TRBJ2-5; TRBD1 matches 9 bases. The CDR3 runs to 15 residues. The junction had 2 bases not matched to a gene; V was cut back by 1 base and J by 2 bases. CDR1 and CDR2 from the germline V gene are MGHRA and YSYEKL.

The V gene is TRBV11-2, the J gene TRBJ2-1, with D possibly called TRBD1 or TRBD2 (5 bases each). The V end was cut by 7 bases, the J end by 8 bases, with 21 bases between. The CDR3 is 15 amino acids. Looked up from germline, CDR1 is SGHAT and CDR2 is FQNNGV. The CDR3 coding sequence is TGTGCCAGCAACCAAGTGGGACCAGGGTCCCATGAGCAGTTCTTC. It specifies CASNQVGPGSHEQFF. Full variable domain (missing parts from reference TRBV11-2 and TRBJ2-1): EAGVAQSPRYKIIEKRQSVAFWCNPISGHATLYWYQQILGQGPKLLIQFQNNGVVDDSQLPKDRFSAERLKGVDSTLKIQPAKLEDSAVYLCASNQVGPGSHEQFFGPGTRLTVL.

A remark on this clonotype: The junction shows a germline mismatch at one end, possibly a read error. The chain uses TRBV11-2 and TRBJ2-1; perhaps TRBD2 as D (6 bases). Germline V CDR1 and CDR2: SGHAT, FQNNGV. CDR3 length equals 15 residues. The CDR3 reads CASSLRGVSYNEQFF. The CDR3 DNA follows: TGCGCCAGCAGCTTACGCGGGGTCTCCTACAATGAGCAGTTCTTC. Full variable domain (remainder filled in from reference TRBV11-2 and TRBJ2-1): EAGVAQSPRYKIIEKRQSVAFWCNPISGHATLYWYQQILGQGPKLLIQFQNNGVVDDSQLPKDRFSAERLKGVDSTLKIQPAKLEDSAVYLCASSLRGVSYNEQFFGPGTRLTVL.

The chain recombines TRBV6-1 with TRBJ2-7, with D perhaps being TRBD1 or TRBD2 (5 bases each). This CDR3 contains 16 residues. Trimming cost V 6 bases and J 0 bases, with 18 bases left between them. CDR1 MNHNS and CDR2 SASEGT come from the germline V gene. This CDR3 is CASRQTGASNSYEQYF. CDR3 bases: TGTGCCAGCAGGCAGACCGGGGCCTCCAACTCCTACGAGCAGTACTTC.

As to this clonotype: The junction does not match germline at one end; this may be a read error. The V gene is TRBV11-2, the J gene TRBJ1-4; no definite D call. Germline assignment: CDR1 SGHAT and CDR2 FQNNGV. CDR3 length: 14 residues. CDR3 nucleotides: TGTGTCAGCAGCTTATCTAGGGTGGAGGAAAAACTGTTTTTT. Amino acids: CVSSLSRVEEKLFF.

About this clonotype itself: A much more abundant neighbour one base away suggests this may be a read error. The genes are TRBV6-6 and TRBJ2-5, with TRBD1 matching 7 bases. From germline, CDR1 is MNHNY and CDR2 SVGAGI (reference sequence). This CDR3 has 16 residues. After removal of 5 bases from V and 4 bases from J, the junction contained 13 bases not matched to a gene. The CDR3 sequence is CASSTTRQGLTETQYF. CDR3 coding DNA: TGTGCCAGCAGTACAACCAGACAGGGATTGACAGAGACCCAGTACTTC.

In this sample, this clonotype turned up once. Just one base apart from a much larger clone, this may be a read error. The chain joins TRBV13 to TRBJ2-3; tentative D call: TRBD1 (6 bases). This CDR3 is 12 amino acids long. Germline CDR1 reads PRHDT; CDR2 reads FYEKMQ (reference sequence). The chain's CDR3 is CASSWGRDMQYF. The CDR3 nucleotides are TGTGCCAGCAGCTGGGGGCGAGATATGCAGTATTTT.